A single sample gave rise to the 30 T cell receptor beta chains below, sequenced in a study of OX40 agonist ivuxolimab in advanced cancers. Sequenced by immunoSEQ multiplex PCR; TCRdb stores in-frame clones only, minus some. Among tens of thousands of clones listed, roughly 89% were seen once. The sample consisted of CD4+ or CD8+ T cells sorted from blood, taken in a trial of the OX40 agonist ivuxolimab. The receptor source for this set is an adult with an advanced solid tumor such as melanoma, head and neck, liver or kidney cancer.

Only a few counts were recorded for this clone. V and J are TRBV21-1 and TRBJ1-2. TRBV21-1 is designated a pseudogene. This CDR3 spans 14 amino acids. The CDR3 sequence: CASLGTALNYGYTF. CDR3 coding DNA: TGTGCCAGTCTGGGGACTGCCCTCAACTATGGCTACACCTTC.

The V gene is TRBV18, the J gene TRBJ2-5; no reliable D call. CDR3 length: 13 amino acids. Looked up from germline, CDR1 is KGHSH and CDR2 is LQKENI. Trimming shortened V by 3 bases and J by 1 base, and 6 bases separated the two germline ends. CDR3 sequence: CASSPSLQETQYF. CDR3 DNA sequence: TGTGCCAGCTCACCCTCACTCCAAGAGACCCAGTACTTC.

The chain recombines TRBV6-6 with TRBJ2-7; a weak D match, TRBD2 (6 bases). Germline V gene sequence: CDR1 MNHNY, CDR2 SVGAGI (reference sequence). V was pared by 4 bases and J by 3 bases, with 16 bases between. The CDR3 loop spans 15 amino acids. The chain's CDR3 is CASSLHIRDFYEQYF. The CDR3 DNA is TGTGCCAGCAGTTTGCACATCCGGGACTTCTACGAGCAGTACTTC.

The chain uses TRBV28 and TRBJ2-1; TRBD2 matches at 10 bases. This CDR3 is 15 amino acids long. Germline values: CDR1 MDHEN, CDR2 SYDVKM. V gave up 4 bases and J gave up 9 bases; unmatched junction bases: 9. This CDR3 is CASSSHSGRRLEQFF. As DNA, the CDR3 is TGTGCCAGCAGTTCACATAGCGGGAGGCGGCTTGAGCAGTTCTTC.

The chain combines TRBV7-9 with TRBJ1-5; D is uncertain. In germline, CDR1 is SEHNR, CDR2 FQNEAQ (reference sequence). V was cut by 5 bases and J by 5 bases, with 13 bases left in between. This CDR3 has 14 residues. The CDR3 region has the DNA TGTGCCAGCAGCACAGTCGACCCCCATCAGCCCCAGCATTTT. Translating it yields CASSTVDPHQPQHF.

The chain recombines TRBV2 with TRBJ2-7, with D perhaps given as TRBD1 or TRBD2 (5 bases each). CDR1 and CDR2 (germline): SNHLY, FYNNEI. The CDR3 extends over 11 amino acids. The V and J ends lost 4 bases and 4 bases respectively, with 5 bases between them. This CDR3 reads CASSGGYEQYF. The DNA for the CDR3 is TGTGCCAGCAGTGGGGGGTACGAGCAGTACTTC.

CDR3 coding DNA: TGTGCCAGCAGCTTAGGCTCTGGAAACACCATATATTTT. Protein product: CASSLGSGNTIYF. The chain combines TRBV13 with TRBJ1-3; D is unresolved. Germline V gene lookup returns CDR1 PRHDT and CDR2 FYEKMQ (reference sequence). CDR3 size: 13 residues. V lost 0 bases and J lost 0, with 0 bases in between.

This sequence joins TRBV10-3 and TRBJ2-2, with 13 bases matching TRBD2. Germline V gives CDR1 ENHRY, CDR2 SYGVKD. V dropped 10 bases and J dropped 6; count of bases not matched to a gene: 11. There are 16 residues in the CDR3. CDR3 in amino acids: CASRFRTSGGAGELFF. The CDR3 DNA is TGTGCCAGCAGGTTCAGGACTAGCGGGGGCGCCGGGGAGCTGTTTTTT.

The genes are TRBV29-1 and TRBJ1-2; a weak D match, TRBD1 (6 bases). V was clipped by 5 bases and J by 4 bases, with 20 bases between them. CDR3 size: 15 residues. Germline V gives CDR1 SQVTM, CDR2 ANQGSEA. DNA for the CDR3: TGCAGCGTTATAAAGGGACACCCTAGGAGCTATGGCTACACCTTC. It codes for CSVIKGHPRSYGYTF. Variable domain in full (rest from reference TRBV29-1 and TRBJ1-2): SAVISQKPSRDICQRGTSLTIQCQVDSQVTMMFWYRQQPGQSLTLIATANQGSEATYESGFVIDKFPISRPNLTFSTLTVSNMSPEDSSIYLCSVIKGHPRSYGYTFGSGTRLTVV.

This sequence joins TRBV5-4 and TRBJ1-1; perhaps TRBD1 as D (5 bases). V lost 3 bases, J lost 5 bases, and 11 bases lay in between. The CDR3 length is 13 residues. Germline CDR1 is SGHNT and CDR2 is YYREEE (reference sequence). The CDR3 DNA follows: TGTGCCAGCAGCTCGGACATTTCTACTGAAGCTTTCTTT. Translating it yields CASSSDISTEAFF.

The V gene is TRBV4-1, the J gene TRBJ2-3, with D perhaps matching TRBD2 (6 bases). Germline lookup yields CDR1 MGHRA and CDR2 YSYEKL. Trimming shortened V by 0 bases and J by 2 bases, and 12 bases separated the two germline ends. This CDR3 has 16 residues. Written as DNA, the CDR3 is TGCGCCAGCAGCCAAGAAGCGGGTTTACCCACAGATACGCAGTATTTT. It encodes CASSQEAGLPTDTQYF.

This clone is a singleton in its sample. The rearrangement joins TRBV13 to TRBJ2-1; the match to TRBD2 covers 12 bases. The CDR3 is made up of 13 amino acids. V gave up 4 bases and J gave up 10 bases; unmatched junction bases: 2. Germline V gives CDR1 PRHDT, CDR2 FYEKMQ (reference sequence). This CDR3 reads CASSYGTSGEQFF. In nucleotides, the CDR3 is TGTGCCAGCAGCTACGGGACTAGCGGGGAGCAGTTCTTC.

The chain joins TRBV5-6 to TRBJ1-1, with D unresolved. Germline V lookup: CDR1 SGHDT, CDR2 YYEEEE. This CDR3 spans 12 amino acids. Trimming left V 4 bases short and J 9 bases short, with 13 bases between. The CDR3 sequence: CASSMGLGQAFF. The CDR3 DNA follows: TGTGCCAGCAGCATGGGGTTGGGCCAAGCTTTCTTT.

This clone was seen a single time. The chain recombines TRBV19 with TRBJ1-2; D perhaps matches TRBD1 (6 bases). CDR1 is LNHDA, CDR2 SQIVND, per germline (reference sequence). This CDR3 has 15 residues. Trimming took 4 bases from V and 2 from J, leaving 14 bases between them. The CDR3 loop is CASSTFTGPNYGYTF. The CDR3 coding sequence is TGTGCCAGTAGTACCTTCACAGGGCCGAACTATGGCTACACCTTC.

V and J are TRBV5-1 and TRBJ1-5; no definite D call. The CDR3 extends over 14 amino acids. The germline V gene has CDR1 SGHRS and CDR2 YFSETQ. The germline V and J ends were trimmed by 0 bases and 7 bases, with 11 bases remaining between them. CDR3 protein: CASSLGGPGQPQHF. The CDR3 region has the DNA TGCGCCAGCAGCTTGGGAGGCCCAGGCCAGCCCCAGCATTTT.

This chain joins TRBV10-3 and TRBJ1-1; D perhaps matches TRBD1 (5 bases). Per germline, CDR1 ENHRY and CDR2 SYGVKD. Trimming took off 4 bases at V and 3 bases at J, with 12 bases between the two ends. CDR3 size: 14 residues. CDR3 DNA: TGTGCCATCAGTGGGAGCCAGGGTGACACTGAAGCTTTCTTT. It translates to CAISGSQGDTEAFF.

V gene TRBV30 combines with J gene TRBJ2-7; D may be TRBD2 (6 bases). V was trimmed by 3 bases and J by 4 bases, leaving 7 bases between them. The CDR3 runs to 11 residues. The germline CDR1 and CDR2 sequences are GTSNPN and SVGIG (reference sequence). CDR3 sequence: CAWREGYEQYF. CDR3 DNA: TGTGCCTGGAGGGAGGGGTACGAGCAGTACTTC.

The rearrangement links TRBV14 to TRBJ2-1; D remains unclear. Per germline, CDR1 SGHDN and CDR2 FVKESK. Deletions cut 0 bases from V and 9 bases from J, with 12 bases between. This CDR3 comprises 14 residues. The CDR3 DNA follows: TGTGCCAGCAGCCAAGAATCCCTGTCTGGTGAGCAGTTCTTC. As protein: CASSQESLSGEQFF.

Written as DNA, the CDR3 is TGTGCCAGCAGCTCCGGGACAGGGGGGTATGGCTACACCTTC. Translated: CASSSGTGGYGYTF. The chain uses TRBV7-9 and TRBJ1-2, with 11 bases identical to TRBD1. Germline CDR1 and CDR2: SEHNR and FQNEAQ (reference sequence). Trimming removed 4 bases from V and 5 bases from J; junction bases left unmatched: 3. The CDR3 is made up of 14 amino acids.

V usage is TRBV19 and J usage is TRBJ2-3; D ambiguous. Germline CDR1 LNHDA, CDR2 SQIVND (reference sequence). The V end lost 5 bases, the J end lost 4 bases, and 10 bases lay between the germline ends. The CDR3 runs to 13 residues. CDR3 coding DNA: TGTGCCAGTAGTGCCTACCTCGCAGATACGCAGTATTTT. The encoded protein is CASSAYLADTQYF. Looking up the rest from reference TRBV19 and TRBJ2-3 gives the full variable domain: DGGITQSPKYLFRKEGQNVTLSCEQNLNHDAMYWYRQDPGQGLRLIYYSQIVNDFQKGDIAEGYSVSREKKESFPLTVTSAQKNPTAFYLCASSAYLADTQYFGPGTRLTVL.

The rearrangement joins TRBV27 to TRBJ2-7, with TRBD1 matching over 10 bases. The germline V gene has CDR1 MNHEY and CDR2 SMNVEV (reference sequence). CDR3 length equals 15 residues. V lost 8 bases and J lost 3; bases outside the gene matches: 10. The CDR3 sequence is CASRPRTGGDYEQYF. CDR3 DNA sequence: TGTGCCAGCCGTCCCCGGACAGGGGGGGACTACGAGCAGTACTTC.

The genes are TRBV6-5 and TRBJ1-1; 7 nucleotides agree with TRBD1. V was clipped by 1 base and J by 5 bases; unmatched bases: 7. CDR1 MNHEY and CDR2 SVGAGI come from the germline V gene. This CDR3 has 15 amino acids. The CDR3 nucleotides read TGTGCCAGCAGTTACTTATACAGGGGCCTGACTGAAGCTTTCTTT. As protein: CASSYLYRGLTEAFF.

This clone was observed a single time. V usage is TRBV4-1 and J usage is TRBJ2-5, with 8 bases matching TRBD1. Trimming removed 5 bases from V and 0 bases from J; junction bases left unmatched: 8. Per the germline V gene, CDR1 is MGHRA and CDR2 is YSYEKL. The CDR3 length is 16 residues. The CDR3: CASSSRTGSHQETQYF. As DNA, the CDR3 is TGCGCCAGCAGCTCTCGGACAGGGTCCCACCAAGAGACCCAGTACTTC.

This sequence joins TRBV7-3 and TRBJ2-7, with 10 nucleotides matching TRBD1. Germline assignment: CDR1 SGHTA and CDR2 FQGTGA. The CDR3 sequence is 14 residues long. The V and J ends lost 8 bases and 4 bases, in that order; junction bases with no gene match: 8. In DNA, the CDR3 is TGTGCCAGCTCCCCCGGGACAGGGGATTACGAGCAGTACTTC. It is translated as CASSPGTGDYEQYF.

The chain recombines TRBV5-1 with TRBJ2-7; 13 bases are a match to TRBD2. This CDR3 comprises 15 residues. Germline assignment: CDR1 SGHRS and CDR2 YFSETQ. The ends lost 0 bases at V and 5 bases at J; junction bases unmatched: 2. CDR3 protein: CASSLEGLAGNEQYF. The CDR3 DNA sequence: TGCGCCAGCAGCTTGGAGGGACTAGCGGGAAACGAGCAGTACTTC.

The chain employs TRBV25-1 and TRBJ1-2; no firm D call. Germline assignment: CDR1 MGHDK and CDR2 SYGVNS. Trimming took off 4 bases at V and 4 bases at J, with 13 bases between the two ends. This CDR3 is built from 14 residues. CDR3 nucleotide sequence: TGTGCCAGCAGTGGGGAGAATCTTTCCTATGGCTACACCTTC. It codes for CASSGENLSYGYTF.

The chain has TRBV14 and TRBJ2-7; D not resolved. V was pared by 1 base and J by 6 bases, with 4 bases between. The CDR3 is made up of 11 amino acids. Germline CDR1 and CDR2: SGHDN and FVKESK. CDR3 DNA: TGTGCCAGCAGCCAAGGGGGCGAGCAGTACTTC. Its protein product is CASSQGGEQYF.

The chain recombines TRBV9 with TRBJ2-3, with D possibly being TRBD2 (5 bases). The CDR3 consists of 15 residues. V was trimmed by 4 bases and J by 7 bases, leaving 19 bases between them. Germline V gives CDR1 SGDLS, CDR2 YYNGEE. For the CDR3, the DNA is TGTGCCAGCAGCTCACCCCGGGATCGTCTCTATACGCAGTATTTT. Its translation: CASSSPRDRLYTQYF.

The chain carries TRBV27 and TRBJ1-1; a possible D gene is TRBD1 (5 bases). Trimming removed 8 bases at V and 5 bases at J, with 12 bases between. The CDR3 is 12 residues long. Germline V gene data show CDR1 as MNHEY and CDR2 as SMNVEV (reference sequence). In DNA, the CDR3 is TGTGCCAGCTGGGAGGAGGGGACTGAAGCTTTCTTT. Translated: CASWEEGTEAFF.

This clone was observed once. This chain uses TRBV5-4 with TRBJ1-3, with no clear D. Trimming left V 7 bases short and J 4 bases short, with 24 bases between. CDR1 and CDR2 from the germline V gene are SGHNT and YYREEE (reference sequence). CDR3 length: 17 residues. Here the CDR3 DNA reads TGTGCCAGCTCCCCTGGTTTCGGTCCCGGTTCGGGAAACACCATATATTTT. As protein: CASSPGFGPGSGNTIYF.